This T cell receptor (beta chain) stems from a study of blood T cell repertoires in COVID-19. Study-wide context: PBMCs, B-cell-depleted T cells, or T cells were the source of the cDNA or gDNA that made up the material.

This CDR3 spans 13 amino acids. CDR1 and CDR2 from the germline V gene are SGHTA and FQGNSA. With 1 base removed from V and 12 bases from J, the gap between germline ends came to 13 bases. Followed over time, Seattle patients had been enrolled while infection was active. This clone showed up just a few times. The method was immunoSEQ multiplex PCR; TCRdb's version includes in-frame clones alone and lacks a portion of them. This table holds about 200,000 clones, roughly four fifths found once. The TCR sequence derives from a woman older than 75 with COVID-19, enrolled during active disease. Sequenced material: peripheral blood. The rearrangement uses TRBV7-2 and TRBJ1-5; no reliable D call. CDR3 nucleotide sequence: TGTGCCAGCAGCTTAGGTAAAAACACACACCAGCATTTT. Protein product: CASSLGKNTHQHF.